This TCR beta chain was documented in a study of blood T cell repertoires in COVID-19. Study-wide context: PBMCs, B-cell-depleted T cells, or T cells provided the cDNA or gDNA that made up the material.

As processed by the authors: Estimates of nucleated cell counts were drawn from the amplification of reference gene primers. Assay used: immunoSEQ multiplex PCR; TCRdb lists only in-frame clones, some missing. D and trimming were read from the DNA, whereas the V and J calls and clone size are those reported in that table. The sample has more than 200,000 clones, approximately 80% seen once. V was shortened by 0 bases and J by 2 bases, with 7 bases between the two germline ends. CDR3 size: 14 residues. Germline CDR1 is MNHEY and CDR2 is SVGAGI. The material sequenced was peripheral blood. The receptor comes from a man in his fifties or sixties with acute or convalescent COVID-19. This chain connects TRBV6-5 to TRBJ1-2; D call uncertain. Here the CDR3 reads CASSYSRENYGYTF. The CDR3 bases are TGTGCCAGCAGTTACTCGAGGGAAAACTATGGCTACACCTTC.